A single sample gave rise to the 19 T cell receptor beta chains below, sequenced in a study of shared clonotypes between healthy human individuals. Generated by immunoSEQ multiplex PCR, the TCRdb table keeps only in-frame clones and is missing some. Of a few million clones in the sample, just over 90% were seen once. Naive CD8 populations comprised CD45RO-negative cells positively selected for CCR7, excluding terminally differentiated effector memory CD45RA+ cells. Sequenced sample: naive CD8+ T cells from PBMCs. The receptors originated from a man between 18 and 29 years old in good health. Some clones in this sample may be carry-over from other donors' samples.

The chain joins TRBV6-5 to TRBJ2-7; no firm D call. Germline V gene data show CDR1 as MNHEY and CDR2 as SVGAGI. CDR3 size: 14 residues. Trimming pared 4 bases from V and 7 bases from J, leaving 17 bases between. The CDR3 region is CASSLDVESREQYF. CDR3 DNA sequence: TGTGCCAGCAGTTTGGACGTCGAAAGTAGAGAGCAGTACTTC.

The V call is TRBV10-2, the J call TRBJ2-7, with a weak D call TRBD1 (5 bases). The germline V and J ends were trimmed by 4 bases and 6 bases, with 7 bases remaining between them. The CDR3 runs to 11 residues. Germline V gene data show CDR1 as WSHSY and CDR2 as SAAADI. CDR3 residues: CASSAGLEQYF. The CDR3, as DNA: TGCGCCAGCAGTGCAGGGCTCGAGCAGTACTTC.

V is TRBV7-3 and J is TRBJ2-7; D uncertain. Per the germline V gene, CDR1 is SGHTA and CDR2 is FQGTGA. The CDR3 spans 12 residues. V was clipped by 5 bases and J by 3 bases, with 8 bases between them. This chain's CDR3 is CASSAGRYEQYF. DNA for the CDR3: TGTGCCAGCAGCGCCGGGCGCTACGAGCAGTACTTC.

This sequence joins TRBV5-8 and TRBJ1-5; the D gene is possibly TRBD1 (5 bases). The CDR3 loop spans 13 amino acids. Germline assignment: CDR1 SGHTS and CDR2 YDEGEE. The V and J ends lost 0 bases and 8 bases respectively, with 9 bases between them. Here the CDR3 reads CASSLDRLEPQHF. For the CDR3, the DNA is TGTGCCAGCAGCTTGGACAGGCTGGAGCCCCAGCATTTT.

The rearrangement joins TRBV27 to TRBJ2-7, with D possibly being TRBD1 (6 bases). The germline V gene encodes CDR1 MNHEY and CDR2 SMNVEV (reference sequence). This CDR3 contains 13 residues. Trimming stripped 8 bases from V and 6 bases from J, with 17 bases between. CDR3 sequence: CASGSGEFSEQYF. The CDR3 DNA follows: TGTGCCAGCGGTTCAGGGGAATTTAGCGAGCAGTACTTC.

The CDR3 region is CASSLGMGLAGEGRETQYF. In DNA, the CDR3 is TGTGCCAGCAGCTTAGGAATGGGACTAGCGGGAGAGGGACGAGAGACCCAGTACTTC. V is TRBV7-8 and J is TRBJ2-5; 14 bases map to TRBD2. The CDR3 runs to 19 residues. CDR1 and CDR2 from the germline V gene are SGHVS and FQNEAQ. After removal of 1 base from V and 4 bases from J, the junction contained 11 bases not matched to a gene.

The chain is built from TRBV5-1 and TRBJ2-3; D possibly corresponds to TRBD2 (6 bases). V lost 0 bases, J lost 4 bases, and 12 bases lay in between. This CDR3 is 15 amino acids long. In germline, CDR1 is SGHRS, CDR2 YFSETQ. The CDR3 sequence: CASSLEGLAPDTQYF. DNA of the CDR3: TGCGCCAGCAGCTTGGAAGGGCTAGCGCCAGATACGCAGTATTTT.

The chain carries TRBV9 and TRBJ1-5; 9 positions agree with TRBD1. CDR1 is SGDLS and CDR2 is YYNGEE in the germline V gene. J was trimmed by 5 bases and V by 0 bases; bases with no gene match: 12. The CDR3 spans 18 residues. Here the CDR3 reads CASSVEGQGHLRDQPQHF. The CDR3 coding sequence is TGTGCCAGCAGCGTAGAGGGACAGGGCCATCTCCGCGATCAGCCCCAGCATTTT.

The CDR3 loop is CASSYALAGDIYEQYF. CDR3 DNA sequence: TGTGCCAGCAGCTACGCCCTAGCGGGAGATATCTACGAGCAGTACTTC. The V gene is TRBV7-8, the J gene TRBJ2-7; 10 nucleotides match TRBD2. J was trimmed by 3 bases and V by 4 bases; bases with no gene match: 9. Per germline, CDR1 SGHVS and CDR2 FQNEAQ. The CDR3 consists of 16 residues. Variable domain in full (rest from reference TRBV7-8 and TRBJ2-7): GAGVSQSPRYKVAKRGQDVALRCDPISGHVSLFWYQQALGQGPEFLTYFQNEAQLDKSGLPSDRFFAERPEGSVSTLKIQRTQQEDSAVYLCASSYALAGDIYEQYFGPGTRLTVT.

As for this clone: This sample also contains other DNA sequences that code for the same CDR3. The chain couples TRBV9 to TRBJ2-7; D might be TRBD1 or TRBD2, each matching 5 bases. The CDR3 spans 12 residues. Germline-derived CDR1 and CDR2 are SGDLS and YYNGEE. Trimming cost V 3 bases and J 7 bases, with 11 bases left between them. The CDR3 coding sequence is TGTGCCAGCAGCGAAGACAGAGGGGAGCAGTACTTC. It is translated as CASSEDRGEQYF.

The chain combines TRBV13 with TRBJ2-7; 12 nucleotides agree with TRBD2. V was clipped by 4 bases and J by 9 bases; unmatched bases: 10. CDR3 length equals 15 residues. The germline V gene encodes CDR1 PRHDT and CDR2 FYEKMQ (reference sequence). CDR3 region: CASSSRTSGAFGQYF. The CDR3 nucleotides are TGTGCCAGCAGCTCCAGGACTAGCGGGGCCTTTGGGCAGTACTTC.

This chain links TRBV6-6 with TRBJ2-3; 8 bases are a match to TRBD1. V was clipped by 6 bases and J by 5 bases; unmatched bases: 7. The CDR3 has 14 amino acids. Germline-derived CDR1 and CDR2 are MNHNY and SVGAGI (reference sequence). The CDR3 sequence is CASRMGQEEDTQYF. The CDR3 coding sequence is TGTGCCAGCAGAATGGGACAGGAGGAAGATACGCAGTATTTT.

This chain connects TRBV6-1 to TRBJ1-1; the match to TRBD1 covers 9 bases. V was pared by 3 bases and J by 11 bases, with 10 bases of the junction left unmatched. The CDR3 is made up of 14 amino acids. The V gene's germline CDR1 is MNHNS and CDR2 SASEGT. This CDR3 is CASSELGTGFLAFF. As DNA, the CDR3 is TGTGCCAGCAGTGAGCTTGGGACAGGGTTTTTGGCTTTCTTT.

The chain is built from TRBV9 and TRBJ2-2; a possible D gene is TRBD2 (6 bases). Trimming removed 7 bases at V and 3 bases at J, with 19 bases between. The CDR3 covers 16 residues. Germline V CDR1 and CDR2: SGDLS, YYNGEE. The CDR3 sequence: CASQRGPGGHTGELFF. DNA for the CDR3: TGTGCCAGCCAACGGGGCCCCGGGGGACACACCGGGGAGCTGTTTTTT.

This sequence joins TRBV11-3 and TRBJ2-1; 10 nucleotides align to TRBD2. Germline V gives CDR1 SGHNT, CDR2 YENEEA. The CDR3 contains 17 residues. With V trimmed by 0 bases and J by 7 bases, 9 bases remained unmatched. CDR3: CASSLDLGLADPNEQFF. As DNA, the CDR3 is TGTGCCAGCAGCTTAGACCTCGGACTAGCGGATCCGAATGAGCAGTTCTTC.

The gene calls are TRBV9 and TRBJ2-1, with D unresolved. V was pared by 3 bases and J by 0 bases, with 16 bases between. The CDR3 has 17 residues. CDR1 SGDLS and CDR2 YYNGEE come from the germline V gene. The CDR3 sequence is CASSDNVKSSSYNEQFF. The CDR3 DNA follows: TGTGCCAGCAGCGACAATGTAAAATCGAGCTCCTACAATGAGCAGTTCTTC.

The chain has TRBV7-9 and TRBJ1-4; D is unclear. This CDR3 is built from 13 residues. The V gene lost 5 bases and the J gene lost 5 bases, with 9 bases spanning the gap. From germline, CDR1 is SEHNR and CDR2 FQNEAQ (reference sequence). CDR3 loop: CASSHGFNEKLFF. CDR3 sequence (DNA): TGTGCCAGCAGCCACGGATTCAATGAAAAACTGTTTTTT. The full variable domain, rest sourced from reference TRBV7-9 and TRBJ1-4, is DTGVSQNPRHKITKRGQNVTFRCDPISEHNRLYWYRQTLGQGPEFLTYFQNEAQLEKSRLLSDRFSAERPKGSFSTLEIQRTEQGDSAMYLCASSHGFNEKLFFGSGTQLSVL.

The chain is built from TRBV9 and TRBJ2-1; maybe TRBD2 (6 bases). CDR3 length equals 17 residues. Germline V lookup: CDR1 SGDLS, CDR2 YYNGEE. V shed 0 bases and J shed 6 bases, with 19 bases lying between them. CDR3 protein: CASSVATRDPAPNEQFF. In nucleotides, the CDR3 is TGTGCCAGCAGCGTAGCTACGCGGGACCCTGCTCCCAATGAGCAGTTCTTC.

V usage is TRBV7-9 and J usage is TRBJ1-1; D unclear. Germline V CDR1 and CDR2: SEHNR, FQNEAQ (reference sequence). The V and J ends lost 4 bases and 7 bases respectively, with 19 bases between them. This CDR3 is built from 15 residues. CDR3 in amino acids: CASSYKTGSFGEAFF. CDR3 sequence (DNA): TGTGCCAGCAGCTACAAAACGGGATCGTTCGGTGAAGCTTTCTTT.